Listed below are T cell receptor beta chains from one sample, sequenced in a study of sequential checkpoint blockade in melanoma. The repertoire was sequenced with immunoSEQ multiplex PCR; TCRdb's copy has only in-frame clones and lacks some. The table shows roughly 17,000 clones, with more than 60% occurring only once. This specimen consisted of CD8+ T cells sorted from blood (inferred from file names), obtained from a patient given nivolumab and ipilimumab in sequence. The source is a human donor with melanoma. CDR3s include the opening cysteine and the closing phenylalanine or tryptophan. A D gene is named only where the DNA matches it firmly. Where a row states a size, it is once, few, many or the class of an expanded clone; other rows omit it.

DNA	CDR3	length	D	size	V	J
TGCGCCAGCAGCCCATCAAGCGGACTCTCCTACAATGAGCAGTTCTTC	CASSPSSGLSYNEQFF	16	-	few	TRBV4-1	TRBJ2-1
TGTGCCAGCAGCGAGGGGGGGGCATCAGATACGCAGTATTTT	CASSEGGASDTQYF	14	-	-	TRBV9	TRBJ2-3
TGTGCCATCCGTGGCCGGGGGGGTAACACTGAAGCTTTCTTT	CAIRGRGGNTEAFF	14	-	-	TRBV10-3	TRBJ1-1
TGTGCCAGCAGCCTTAGCGGGGGCTCCTACGAGCAGTACTTC	CASSLSGGSYEQYF	14	TRBD2	-	TRBV7-2	TRBJ2-7
TGTGCCAGCAGCTTAGCGGGGGGATACAGTCAGCCCCAGCATTTT	CASSLAGGYSQPQHF	15	-	-	TRBV7-9	TRBJ1-5
TGTGCCAGCAGTTACGGACACACCTATGGCTACACCTTC	CASSYGHTYGYTF	13	-	-	TRBV6-5	TRBJ1-2
TGCGCCAGCAGCCAAGTTTGGTACCAGGAGGAAGAAAAACTGTTTTTT	CASSQVWYQEEEKLFF	16	-	-	TRBV4-1	TRBJ1-4
TGTGCCAGCAGCCAGGACAGGGTTAACTCACCCCTCCACTTT	CASSQDRVNSPLHF	14	TRBD1	-	TRBV5-4	TRBJ1-6
TGTGCCAGCAGCTTCGGAGGAGTTGGGCAGTTCTTC	CASSFGGVGQFF	12	-	-	TRBV5-8	TRBJ2-1
TGTGCCAGCAGCGCCGAGGGGGCGGGTACTGAAGCTTTCTTT	CASSAEGAGTEAFF	14	TRBD1	-	TRBV9	TRBJ1-1
TGTGCCAGCAGCGTCGGAGGGGGGGGTTACAATGAGCAGTTCTTC	CASSVGGGGYNEQFF	15	-	-	TRBV9	TRBJ2-1
TGTGCCAGCAGTTTAGGGGGGGGGCGCTACAATGAGCAGTTCTTC	CASSLGGGRYNEQFF	15	-	-	TRBV27	TRBJ2-1
TGTGCCAGCAGTTTCAGGGGATGGGGTGAGCAGTTCTTC	CASSFRGWGEQFF	13	-	-	TRBV27	TRBJ2-1
TGTGCCAGCAGCTTAGATCCGTCCTACGAGCAGTACTTC	CASSLDPSYEQYF	13	-	-	TRBV11-2	TRBJ2-7
-	CASSPFGSGGQADTQYF	17	-	-	TRBV4-2	TRBJ2-3
TGTGCCAGTATCACGTCGGGGGGCCAGCCCCAGCATTTT	CASITSGGQPQHF	13	-	few	TRBV19	TRBJ1-5
TGTGCCAGCAGCAAAGGAGGGAGCGCTAATGAAAAACTGTTTTTT	CASSKGGSANEKLFF	15	-	-	TRBV21-1	TRBJ1-4
TGTGCCAGCAGCTTAAACCGGGGGGGATACAATGAGCAGTTCTTC	CASSLNRGGYNEQFF	15	TRBD2	-	TRBV7-3	TRBJ2-1
TGTGCCAGCAGCTTAGCGCGGGCGCGGGGACGCCAAGAGACCCAGTACTTC	CASSLARARGRQETQYF	17	-	few	TRBV7-8	TRBJ2-5
TGTGCCAGCAGCTCCCGCGGCGTGGACGAGCAGTACTTC	CASSSRGVDEQYF	13	-	medium-sized	TRBV7-6	TRBJ2-7
TGTGCCAGCAGTGCGACAGGGGGCCAAGAGACCCAGTACTTC	CASSATGGQETQYF	14	TRBD1	-	TRBV27	TRBJ2-5
TGTGCCAGCAGTGAAAGCGCGGTCTTGTCCTACAATGAGCAGTTCTTC	CASSESAVLSYNEQFF	16	-	medium-sized	TRBV2	TRBJ2-1
TGTGCCAGCAGCCCAGCGGGGGCCCAATACAATGAGCAGTTCTTC	CASSPAGAQYNEQFF	15	TRBD2	-	TRBV9	TRBJ2-1
TGTGCCAGCAGCCTTGAGGACAGGGAGGAGCAGTTCTTC	CASSLEDREEQFF	13	TRBD1	-	TRBV7-9	TRBJ2-1
TGTGCCAGCAGTTTAAGTTGGGGGCAGATGGATACGCAGTATTTT	CASSLSWGQMDTQYF	15	-	-	TRBV27	TRBJ2-3
TGTGCCAGCAGCGTAGGGGGAGGGCTGAACACTGAAGCTTTCTTT	CASSVGGGLNTEAFF	15	-	-	TRBV9	TRBJ1-1
TGTGCCAGCAGCCCGCGGGGGTACGACAATGAGCAGTTCTTC	CASSPRGYDNEQFF	14	TRBD2	once	TRBV7-2	TRBJ2-1
TGTGCCAGCAGTCCCCCCGGGACTAGCACCGGGGAGCTGTTTTTT	CASSPPGTSTGELFF	15	TRBD2	-	TRBV2	TRBJ2-2
TGTGCCAGCAGCTTTATGGTCATAGAAGCCAAAAACATTCAGTACTTC	CASSFMVIEAKNIQYF	16	-	-	TRBV7-9	TRBJ2-4
TGTGCCAGCAGTGAGCGTCTAGCGGGCCAAGAGACCCAGTACTTC	CASSERLAGQETQYF	15	TRBD2	few	TRBV2	TRBJ2-5
TGTGCCAGCAGCTTCCAGGGGCCGGGGGGCACTGAAGCTTTCTTT	CASSFQGPGGTEAFF	15	-	-	TRBV11-2	TRBJ1-1
TGTGCCAGCAGCGTACAGGGGTGGAGCACTGAAGCTTTCTTT	CASSVQGWSTEAFF	14	TRBD1	-	TRBV5-6	TRBJ1-1
TGTGCCAGCAGTCCCCTGTGGGACAGGAGCTACGAGCAGTACTTC	CASSPLWDRSYEQYF	15	TRBD1	-	TRBV27	TRBJ2-7
TGTGCCAGTAGCACCAACAGGTACAACACTGAAGCTTTCTTT	CASSTNRYNTEAFF	14	-	few	TRBV19	TRBJ1-1
TGTGCCAGCAGCTTAAACCATATAGGACAGCTATTTTATAATTCACCCCTCCACTTT	CASSLNHIGQLFYNSPLHF	19	-	-	TRBV7-3	TRBJ1-6
TGCGCCAGCAGCCATTACGCTAGCGGTCTAAAGGAGCAGTTCTTC	CASSHYASGLKEQFF	15	TRBD2	-	TRBV4-1	TRBJ2-1
TGTGCCAGCAGAGACTACGGCGTTTGGGCTGAAGCTTTCTTT	CASRDYGVWAEAFF	14	-	-	TRBV28	TRBJ1-1
TGTGCCAGCAGCAAACGGGGAGGGGGACTAAAAGAGACCCAGTACTTC	CASSKRGGGLKETQYF	16	-	-	TRBV7-8	TRBJ2-5
TGTGCCAGCAGCCCAGGACAGTACAATGAGCAGTTCTTC	CASSPGQYNEQFF	13	-	-	TRBV2	TRBJ2-1
TGCGCCAGCAGCTACAGGGGTGAGCAGTTCTTC	CASSYRGEQFF	11	TRBD1	-	TRBV5-1	TRBJ2-1